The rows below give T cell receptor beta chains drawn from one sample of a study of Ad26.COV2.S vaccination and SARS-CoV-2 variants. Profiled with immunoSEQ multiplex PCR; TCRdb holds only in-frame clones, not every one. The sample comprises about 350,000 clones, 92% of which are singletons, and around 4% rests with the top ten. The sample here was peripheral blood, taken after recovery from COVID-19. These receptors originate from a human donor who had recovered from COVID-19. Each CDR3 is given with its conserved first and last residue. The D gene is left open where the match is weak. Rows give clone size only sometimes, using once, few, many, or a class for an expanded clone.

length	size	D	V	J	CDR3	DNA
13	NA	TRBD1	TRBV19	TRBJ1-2	CATQDRGIYGYTF	TGTGCCACTCAAGACAGGGGGATATATGGCTACACCTTC
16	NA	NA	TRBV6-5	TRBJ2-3	CASSYSLFDSTDTQYF	TGTGCCAGCAGTTACTCGCTGTTCGACTCCACAGATACGCAGTATTTT
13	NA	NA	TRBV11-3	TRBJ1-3	CASRPTGGNTIYF	TGTGCCAGCAGACCAACAGGGGGAAACACCATATATTTT
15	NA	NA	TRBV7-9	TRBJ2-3	CASSLKVPSTDTQYF	TGTGCCAGCAGCTTAAAGGTTCCTAGCACAGATACGCAGTATTTT
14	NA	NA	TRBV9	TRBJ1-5	CASSTGGGGQPQHF	TGTGCCAGCAGCACCGGAGGCGGGGGACAGCCCCAGCATTTT
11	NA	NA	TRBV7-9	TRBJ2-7	CASSSPGEQYF	TGTGCCAGCAGCTCCCCCGGCGAGCAGTACTTC
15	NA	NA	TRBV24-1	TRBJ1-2	CATKQQWSLTYGYTF	TGTGCCACCAAACAACAGTGGTCCTTAACCTATGGCTACACCTTC
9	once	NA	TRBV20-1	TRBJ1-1	CMANAEAFF	TGCATGGCAAACGCTGAAGCTTTCTTT
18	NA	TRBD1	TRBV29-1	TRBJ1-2	CSVTAGTGRRVTNYGYTF	TGCAGCGTCACCGCCGGGACAGGGAGGCGAGTAACTAACTATGGCTACACCTTC
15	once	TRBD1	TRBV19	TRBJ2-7	CASSISGQGFYEQYF	TGTGCCAGTAGTATCTCGGGACAGGGGTTTTACGAGCAGTACTTC
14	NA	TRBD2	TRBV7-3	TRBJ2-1	CASSPGEAGYEQFF	TGTGCCAGCAGCCCCGGGGAAGCGGGGTATGAGCAGTTCTTC
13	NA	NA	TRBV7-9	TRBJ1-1	CASSLQGTTEAFF	TGTGCCAGCAGCTTACAGGGGACCACTGAAGCTTTCTTT
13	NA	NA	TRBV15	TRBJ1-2	CATSWGPNYGYTF	TGTGCCACCAGCTGGGGGCCGAACTATGGCTACACCTTC
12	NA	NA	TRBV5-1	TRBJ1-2	CASSSEGGGYTF	TGCGCCAGCAGCTCGGAGGGGGGTGGCTACACCTTC
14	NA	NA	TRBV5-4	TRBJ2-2	CASSLRQDTGELFF	TGTGCCAGCAGCTTACGACAGGACACCGGGGAGCTGTTTTTT
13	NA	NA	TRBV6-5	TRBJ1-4	CASRSGRGEKLFF	TGTGCCAGCAGGTCAGGGCGGGGTGAAAAACTGTTTTTT
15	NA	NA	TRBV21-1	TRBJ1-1	CASSGDRGGNTEAFF	TGTGCCAGCAGCGGCGACAGGGGTGGGAACACTGAAGCTTTCTTT
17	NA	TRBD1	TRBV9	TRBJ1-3	CASSVKTGGLSGNTIYF	TGTGCCAGCAGCGTAAAGACAGGGGGCCTCTCTGGAAACACCATATATTTT
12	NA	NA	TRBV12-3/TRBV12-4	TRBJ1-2	CASRGQSYGYTF	TGTGCCAGCAGAGGACAGTCCTATGGCTACACCTTC
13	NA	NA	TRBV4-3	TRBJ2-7	CASSQDQGYEQYF	TGCGCCAGCAGCCAAGATCAGGGTTACGAGCAGTACTTC
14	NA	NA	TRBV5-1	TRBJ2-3	CASSPGRSTDTQYF	TGCGCCAGCAGCCCGGGACGGAGCACAGATACGCAGTATTTT
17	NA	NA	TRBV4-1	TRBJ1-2	CASRPPGISHYGYGYTF	TGCGCCAGCAGACCCCCCGGGATATCTCACTATGGGTATGGCTACACCTTC
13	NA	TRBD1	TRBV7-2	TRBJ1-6	CASSANRGMRAYF	TGTGCCAGCAGCGCAAACAGGGGAATGAGGGCCTACTTT
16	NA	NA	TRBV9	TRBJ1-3	CASSVEVSGGRNTIYF	TGTGCCAGCAGCGTAGAGGTTTCGGGGGGCAGGAACACCATATATTTT
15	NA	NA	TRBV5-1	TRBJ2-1	CASRVVFRDGDEQFF	TGCGCCAGCAGGGTCGTGTTCAGGGATGGCGATGAGCAGTTCTTC
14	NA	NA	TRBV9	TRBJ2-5	CASSGMGTGETQYF	TGTGCCAGCAGCGGAATGGGCACGGGAGAGACCCAGTACTTC
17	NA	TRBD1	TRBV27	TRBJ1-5	CASSLTAGGPPNQPQHF	TGTGCCAGCAGTTTGACGGCAGGGGGCCCACCCAATCAGCCCCAGCATTTT
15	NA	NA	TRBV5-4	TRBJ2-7	CASSLEQGGSYEQYF	TGTGCCAGCAGCTTGGAGCAGGGTGGGTCTTACGAGCAGTACTTC
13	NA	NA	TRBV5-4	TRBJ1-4	CASSFPQAEKLFF	TGTGCCAGCAGCTTTCCCCAGGCCGAAAAACTGTTTTTT
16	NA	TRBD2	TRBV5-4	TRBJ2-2	CASSLDLAGGTGELFF	TGTGCCAGCAGCTTGGATCTAGCGGGGGGAACCGGGGAGCTGTTTTTT
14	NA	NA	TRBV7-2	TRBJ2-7	CASSLAPGRYEQYF	TGTGCCAGCAGCTTAGCCCCGGGTCGCTACGAGCAGTACTTC
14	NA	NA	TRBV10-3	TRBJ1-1	CAISELGESSEAFF	TGTGCCATCAGTGAGTTAGGGGAATCATCTGAAGCTTTCTTT
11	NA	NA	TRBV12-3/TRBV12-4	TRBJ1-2	CASRLRGGYTF	TGTGCCAGCAGGCTTCGCGGCGGCTACACCTTC
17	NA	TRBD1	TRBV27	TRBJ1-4	CASSPGTALATNEKLFF	TGTGCCAGCAGCCCTGGGACAGCCCTTGCAACTAATGAAAAACTGTTTTTT
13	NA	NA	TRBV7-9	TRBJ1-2	CASSPEDKYGYTF	TGTGCCAGCAGCCCAGAGGACAAGTATGGCTACACCTTC
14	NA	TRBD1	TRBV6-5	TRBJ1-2	CASSYGRGDYGYTF	TGTGCCAGCAGTTACGGCAGGGGGGACTATGGCTACACCTTC
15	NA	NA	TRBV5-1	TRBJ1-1	CASSLAPDLIGEAFF	TGCGCCAGCAGCTTGGCCCCAGACCTAATTGGTGAAGCTTTCTTT
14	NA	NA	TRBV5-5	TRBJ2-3	CASSADYQWDTQYF	TGTGCCAGCAGCGCGGATTACCAATGGGATACGCAGTATTTT
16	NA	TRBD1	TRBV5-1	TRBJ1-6	CASSLGTGMNNSPLHF	TGCGCCAGCAGCTTAGGGACAGGGATGAATAATTCACCCCTCCACTTT
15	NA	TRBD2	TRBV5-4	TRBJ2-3	CASSLAERGTDTQYF	TGTGCCAGCAGCTTGGCCGAGCGGGGGACAGATACGCAGTATTTT
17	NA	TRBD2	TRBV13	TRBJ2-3	CASSFAPAGGFTDTQYF	TGTGCCAGCAGCTTCGCGCCCGCGGGGGGGTTCACAGATACGCAGTATTTT
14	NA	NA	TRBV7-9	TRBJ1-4	CASSFYSLNEKLFF	TGTGCCAGCAGCTTTTATTCGCTTAATGAAAAACTGTTTTTT
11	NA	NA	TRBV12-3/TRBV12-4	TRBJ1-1	CASSLRTEAFF	TGTGCCAGCAGCTTAAGAACTGAAGCTTTCTTT
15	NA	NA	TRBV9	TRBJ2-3	CASSADPVRTDTQYF	TGTGCCAGCAGCGCCGACCCGGTGCGGACAGATACGCAGTATTTT
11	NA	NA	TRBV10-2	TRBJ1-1	CASSGTVEAFF	TGCGCCAGCAGTGGGACAGTTGAAGCTTTCTTT
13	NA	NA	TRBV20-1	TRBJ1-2	CSASTRERNGYTF	TGCAGTGCTAGTACCCGGGAGAGGAATGGCTACACCTTC
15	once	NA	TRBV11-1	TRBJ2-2	CASSHPRENTGELFF	TGTGCCAGCAGCCACCCCAGGGAGAACACCGGGGAGCTGTTTTTT
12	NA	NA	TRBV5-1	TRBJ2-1	CASRLGGNEQFF	TGCGCCAGCAGACTCGGAGGGAATGAGCAGTTCTTC
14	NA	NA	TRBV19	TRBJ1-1	CASSFKFWNPEAFF	TGTGCCAGTAGTTTTAAATTCTGGAATCCAGAAGCTTTCTTT
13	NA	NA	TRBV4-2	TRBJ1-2	CASSQLSNYGYTF	TGTGCCAGCAGCCAGCTATCGAACTATGGCTACACCTTC
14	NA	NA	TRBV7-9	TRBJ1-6	CASTDQGFGSPLHF	TGTGCCAGCACCGATCAGGGGTTTGGTTCACCCCTCCACTTT
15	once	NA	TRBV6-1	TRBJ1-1	CASSERRSVYTEAFF	TGTGCCAGCAGTGAACGAAGGTCGGTGTACACTGAAGCTTTCTTT
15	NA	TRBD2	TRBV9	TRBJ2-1	CASSVGSGGYNEQFF	TGTGCCAGCAGCGTAGGAAGCGGGGGATACAATGAGCAGTTCTTC
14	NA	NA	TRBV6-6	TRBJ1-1	CASRYVLLNTEAFF	TGTGCCAGCAGATACGTACTCCTAAACACTGAAGCTTTCTTT